Listed below are T cell receptor beta chains from one sample, sequenced in a study of response to subunit inactivated influenza vaccine. TCRdb redid the calling of the RT-PCR reads with MiXCR, one entry per CDR3 protein. This table has fewer than 700,000 distinct CDR3 sequences, over 10% appearing once. Sequences were derived from PBMCs from blood, sampled roughly 46 days after vaccination. These receptors all come from a man aged 45-60 years who received an inactivated influenza vaccine. The CDR3 runs from the conserved cysteine through the conserved F or W. The order of the fields is V gene, J gene, D gene, clone size, CDR3 protein, CDR3 DNA. D genes are given only for firm matches. Clone size is not always given. Where it is, it says once, few, many or a class for expanded clones.

TRBV5-1	TRBJ2-3	TRBD2	few	CASSPMGTSGGDTQYF	TGCGCCAGCAGCCCGATGGGGACTAGCGGCGGGGATACGCAGTATTTT
TRBV20-1	TRBJ2-3	-	-	CSANPRRKSTDTQYF	TGCAGTGCTAACCCTCGACGGAAGAGCACAGATACGCAGTATTTT
TRBV6-5	TRBJ1-2	-	-	CASSYSGTEAYGYTF	TGTGCCAGCAGTTACTCTGGGACGGAAGCCTATGGCTACACCTTC
TRBV6-5	TRBJ2-5	TRBD2	-	CASSSSGLAGKVQETQYF	TGTGCCAGCAGTTCCTCGGGACTAGCGGGGAAGGTCCAAGAGACCCAGTACTTC
TRBV7-3	TRBJ2-7	-	-	CASSAQGGGYEQYF	TGTGCCAGCAGCGCCCAGGGGGGCGGGTACGAGCAGTACTTC
TRBV4-1	TRBJ2-2	-	-	CASSPPGRGNTGELFF	TGCGCCAGCAGCCCCCCTGGACGTGGGAACACCGGGGAGCTGTTTTTT
TRBV14	TRBJ1-1	TRBD1	-	CASSQGRYGTGVRAFF	TGTGCCAGCAGCCAAGGCCGTTACGGGACAGGGGTGCGGGCTTTCTTT
TRBV20-1	TRBJ2-6	-	-	CSARVGIPLISGANVLTF	TGCAGTGCTAGAGTTGGGATACCCCTTATCTCTGGGGCCAACGTCCTGACTTTC
TRBV20-1	TRBJ2-7	TRBD1	few	CSASSNLGTGGGYEQYF	TGCAGTGCTAGCTCAAACCTAGGGACAGGCGGCGGCTACGAGCAGTACTTC
TRBV29-1	TRBJ2-7	-	many	CSVVRAQGSGEQYF	TGCAGCGTTGTAAGGGCGCAGGGTAGCGGCGAGCAGTACTTC
TRBV12-3/TRBV12-4	TRBJ1-1	-	many	CASGKAGNTEAFF	TGTGCCAGCGGAAAGGCCGGGAACACTGAAGCTTTCTTT
TRBV15	TRBJ2-6	-	-	CATSRDWGAFSSGANVLTF	TGTGCCACCAGCAGAGATTGGGGGGCCTTCAGCTCTGGGGCCAACGTCCTGACTTTC
TRBV12-3/TRBV12-4	TRBJ1-1	TRBD1	few	CASSPTAGTGRPEAFF	TGTGCCAGCAGTCCTACAGCCGGGACAGGGCGACCTGAAGCTTTCTTT
TRBV4-2	TRBJ2-7	TRBD2	few	CASSQGRSSGSIYEQYF	TGTGCCAGCAGCCAAGGCAGGAGTAGCGGGAGCATCTACGAGCAGTACTTC
TRBV20-1	TRBJ1-5	-	many	CSARDGNQPQHF	TGCAGTGCTAGAGACGGTAATCAGCCCCAGCATTTT
TRBV12-3/TRBV12-4	TRBJ2-5	TRBD1	many	CASSLFGTGVETQYF	TGTGCCAGCAGTTTATTTGGGACAGGGGTAGAGACCCAGTACTTC
TRBV27	TRBJ2-1	TRBD2	-	CASSTHSGAIYNEQFF	TGTGCCAGCAGTACGCATAGCGGGGCCATCTACAATGAGCAGTTCTTC
TRBV20-1	TRBJ2-5	-	-	CSARPPGPETQYF	TGCAGTGCTAGACCTCCGGGACCAGAGACCCAGTACTTC
TRBV6-5	TRBJ2-1	-	-	CASSYWRPYYNEQFF	TGTGCCAGCAGTTATTGGCGACCCTACTACAATGAGCAGTTCTTC
TRBV6-5	TRBJ2-7	TRBD1	-	CASSYSFWRQGDGYEQYF	TGTGCCAGCAGTTACTCGTTTTGGCGACAGGGTGACGGCTACGAGCAGTACTTC
TRBV30	TRBJ2-3	-	-	CAWRGNTDTQYF	TGTGCCTGGAGGGGAAACACAGATACGCAGTATTTT
TRBV12-3/TRBV12-4	TRBJ2-1	TRBD2	many	CASSSQASGNYEQFF	TGTGCCAGCAGTTCCCAGGCTAGCGGGAACTATGAGCAGTTCTTC
TRBV29-1	TRBJ2-5	TRBD2	many	CSGRLARETQYF	TGCAGCGGAAGACTAGCGCGAGAGACCCAGTACTTC
TRBV29-1	TRBJ1-2	-	few	CSVEDGRNYGYTF	TGCAGCGTTGAAGACGGGAGAAACTATGGCTACACCTTC
TRBV7-9	TRBJ1-1	-	-	CASSSGPQGTEAFF	TGTGCCAGCAGCTCCGGTCCACAGGGCACTGAAGCTTTCTTT
TRBV2	TRBJ2-5	TRBD1	few	CASSPRRTGAPETQYF	TGTGCCAGCAGTCCACGGCGGACAGGGGCCCCAGAGACCCAGTACTTC
TRBV7-9	TRBJ2-5	-	few	CASSTTAAETQYF	TGTGCCAGCAGCACGACAGCCGCGGAGACCCAGTACTTC
TRBV9	TRBJ1-5	-	-	CASSVGVGINQPQHF	TGTGCCAGCAGCGTAGGTGTAGGCATCAATCAGCCCCAGCATTTT
TRBV2	TRBJ2-7	-	-	CASSEGLVGSDDYEQYF	TGTGCCAGCAGTGAAGGTCTTGTTGGATCAGACGACTACGAGCAGTACTTC
TRBV5-1	TRBJ2-3	-	many	CASRGKTDTDTQYF	TGCGCCAGCAGGGGGAAGACCGACACAGATACGCAGTATTTT
TRBV7-8	TRBJ2-5	TRBD2	few	CASINLAGSQETQYF	TGTGCCAGCATCAACCTAGCGGGATCTCAAGAGACCCAGTACTTC
TRBV28	TRBJ2-7	-	few	CASSIRHEQYF	TGTGCCAGCAGTATCCGACACGAGCAGTACTTC
TRBV9	TRBJ2-5	TRBD2	few	CASSAGVLAGNLQETQYF	TGTGCCAGCAGCGCCGGGGTGCTAGCGGGAAATCTTCAAGAGACCCAGTACTTC
TRBV20-1	TRBJ1-6	TRBD1	many	CSARDSAYSPLHF	TGCAGTGCCCGGGACAGCGCTTATTCACCCCTCCACTTT
TRBV12-3/TRBV12-4	TRBJ2-7	-	-	CASSLTRSSYEQYF	TGTGCCAGCAGTCTGACACGGAGCTCCTACGAGCAGTACTTC
TRBV29-1	TRBJ2-7	-	-	CSVAGPDEQYF	TGCAGCGTTGCAGGTCCGGACGAGCAGTACTTC
TRBV15	TRBJ2-5	-	many	CATSRAGHPLETQYF	TGTGCCACCAGCAGGGCGGGACACCCGCTAGAGACCCAGTACTTC